This TCR beta chain was profiled in a study of patients and donors after allogeneic stem cell transplantation. Via MiXCR, TCRdb re-called the RT-PCR reads, giving one row per CDR3 protein. The sample records hundreds of thousands of distinct CDR3 sequences, approximately 16% being singletons. This CDR3 region has 16 residues. V was clipped by 1 base and J by 8 bases, with 18 bases between them. Germline CDR1 reads SEHNR; CDR2 reads FQNEAQ (reference sequence). This rearrangement joins TRBV7-9 to TRBJ2-1; D may be TRBD2 (7 bases). What was sequenced was blood, either unsorted or a sorted T cell fraction (not recorded which). This TCR was sampled from a human donor who was either an allogeneic HSCT recipient or a stem cell or donor lymphocyte infusion donor (not recorded which). It is not recorded whose cells these are; they may come from a transplant donor. This chain's CDR3 is CASSLELGGPRDEQFF. In DNA, the CDR3 is TGTGCCAGCAGCTTAGAGTTGGGGGGGCCGAGGGATGAGCAGTTCTTC. Drawing the rest from reference TRBV7-9 and TRBJ2-1, the complete variable domain is DTGVSQNPRHKITKRGQNVTFRCDPISEHNRLYWYRQTLGQGPEFLTYFQNEAQLEKSRLLSDRFSAERPKGSFSTLEIQRTEQGDSAMYLCASSLELGGPRDEQFFGPGTRLTVL.